One and the same sample provided the 14 T cell receptor beta chains below, sequenced in a study of shared clonotypes between healthy human individuals. Data came from immunoSEQ multiplex PCR; TCRdb stores just in-frame clones and leaves some out. The table lists around 2.5 million clones, over 85% of them singletons. Input material: naive CD4+ T cells from PBMCs. Subset in this sample: CD45RA+ positively selected. These TCRs come from a man aged 18 to 30 in good health. Some clones in this sample may be carry-over from other donors' samples.

This chain links TRBV30 with TRBJ1-1, with D maybe TRBD1 (6 bases). Looked up from germline, CDR1 is GTSNPN and CDR2 is SVGIG (reference sequence). V was shortened by 5 bases and J by 1 base, with 20 bases between the two germline ends. This CDR3 is built from 16 residues. The CDR3 spells CAWVPRLQGRNTEAFF. Here the CDR3 DNA reads TGTGCCTGGGTCCCCCGACTACAGGGTCGGAACACTGAAGCTTTCTTT.

CDR3 DNA: TGTGCCAGCAGTTTATACTGGGGGTCCGAAACCGGGGAGCTGTTTTTT. Residues: CASSLYWGSETGELFF. The rearrangement uses TRBV27 and TRBJ2-2; D possibly uses TRBD1 or TRBD2 (5 bases each). V was trimmed by 1 base and J by 5 bases, leaving 14 bases between them. From germline, CDR1 is MNHEY and CDR2 SMNVEV (reference sequence). This CDR3 contains 16 residues.

As to this clone: Within the sample, other DNA sequences also encode this same CDR3. The chain joins TRBV7-9 to TRBJ1-3; no reliable D call. This CDR3 has 14 amino acids. V lost 2 bases to trimming and J lost 0 bases, with 5 bases between them. CDR1 is SEHNR, CDR2 FQNEAQ, per germline (reference sequence). CDR3 protein: CASSLSSSGNTIYF. The DNA of the CDR3 is TGTGCCAGCAGCTTAAGCAGCTCTGGAAACACCATATATTTT.

The rearrangement joins TRBV5-1 to TRBJ2-1; TRBD2 matches at 14 bases. Trimming removed 5 bases from V and 5 bases from J; junction bases left unmatched: 18. The CDR3 runs 20 residues. The germline CDR1 and CDR2 sequences are SGHRS and YFSETQ. The CDR3 here is CASRLYPGLAGVLVHNEQFF. The CDR3, as DNA: TGCGCCAGCAGACTTTATCCGGGACTAGCGGGAGTACTGGTTCACAATGAGCAGTTCTTC.

The chain combines TRBV7-7 with TRBJ2-1; D uncertain. The V gene's germline CDR1 is SSHAT and CDR2 FNYEAQ (reference sequence). This CDR3 is built from 15 residues. Trimming pared 3 bases from V and 10 bases from J, leaving 19 bases between. CDR3: CASSFGLLPNWEQFF. The CDR3 DNA reads TGTGCCAGCAGCTTTGGTTTGCTACCTAATTGGGAGCAGTTCTTC. Using reference TRBV7-7 and TRBJ2-1 for the parts outside the CDR3, the full variable domain is GAGVSQSPRYKVTKRGQDVTLRCDPISSHATLYWYQQALGQGPEFLTYFNYEAQPDKSGLPSDRFSAERPEGSISTLTIQRTEQRDSAMYRCASSFGLLPNWEQFFGPGTRLTVL.

V and J are TRBV5-1 and TRBJ2-5; D remains ambiguous. Trimming removed 0 bases from V and 4 bases from J, with 13 bases in between. The CDR3 has 15 amino acids. Per germline, CDR1 SGHRS and CDR2 YFSETQ. This CDR3 reads CASSLVVGSGETQYF. The CDR3 DNA follows: TGCGCCAGCAGCTTGGTTGTAGGGTCGGGAGAGACCCAGTACTTC.

J is TRBJ2-2 and V is TRBV28, with TRBD1 as a possible D gene (6 bases). Germline loops: CDR1 MDHEN, CDR2 SYDVKM. The V end lost 6 bases, the J end lost 14 bases, and 13 bases lay between the germline ends. CDR3 size: 11 residues. CDR3 amino acids: CASSSGQTLFF. As DNA, the CDR3 is TGTGCCAGCAGCTCTGGACAGACACTGTTTTTT.

The J gene is TRBJ2-1, the V gene TRBV5-4; a possible D gene is TRBD1 (7 bases). Germline values: CDR1 SGHNT, CDR2 YYREEE (reference sequence). Trimming left V 4 bases short and J 3 bases short, with 11 bases between. The CDR3 is 14 residues long. CDR3 DNA: TGTGCCAGCAGCCCAGGGGGGATCTACAATGAGCAGTTCTTC. Protein product: CASSPGGIYNEQFF.

V usage is TRBV7-2 and J usage is TRBJ2-2; D gene unclear. The germline CDR1 and CDR2 sequences are SGHTA and FQGNSA. The CDR3 loop spans 13 amino acids. Trimming removed 3 bases from V and 5 bases from J, with 7 bases in between. DNA for the CDR3: TGTGCCAGCAGCTTTACAGCGACCGGGGAGCTGTTTTTT. It encodes CASSFTATGELFF.

The chain has TRBV29-1 and TRBJ2-1, with TRBD2 matching 8 bases. Unmatched junction bases numbered 5, after V lost 3 bases and J lost 4 bases. The CDR3 has 14 residues. Germline CDR1 is SQVTM and CDR2 is ANQGSEA. The chain's CDR3 is CSVEGIAGYNEQFF. Written as DNA, the CDR3 is TGCAGCGTTGAGGGGATAGCGGGGTACAATGAGCAGTTCTTC.

V and J are TRBV19 and TRBJ1-2; D is undetermined. The CDR3 extends over 14 amino acids. Germline CDR1 is LNHDA and CDR2 is SQIVND (reference sequence). Trimming cost V 0 bases and J 7 bases, with 12 bases left between them. The CDR3 sequence is CASSIDLGSSGYTF. Written as DNA, the CDR3 is TGTGCCAGTAGTATAGATCTGGGGTCAAGTGGCTACACCTTC.

To note about this clone: At the DNA level, this CDR3 is encoded by other sequences in the same sample as well. V and J are TRBV5-1 and TRBJ2-2; no clear D. Trimming removed 0 bases at V and 3 bases at J, with 6 bases between. The germline V gene encodes CDR1 SGHRS and CDR2 YFSETQ. The CDR3 consists of 14 residues. This CDR3 is CASSLVADTGELFF. CDR3 nucleotide sequence: TGCGCCAGCAGCTTGGTGGCGGACACCGGGGAGCTGTTTTTT. Using reference TRBV5-1 and TRBJ2-2 for the parts outside the CDR3, the full variable domain is KAGVTQTPRYLIKTRGQQVTLSCSPISGHRSVSWYQQTPGQGLQFLFEYFSETQRNKGNFPGRFSGRQFSNSRSEMNVSTLELGDSALYLCASSLVADTGELFFGEGSRLTVL.

This clone was counted once. Other DNA sequences in this specimen translate into the identical CDR3. The chain couples TRBV7-3 to TRBJ2-1; the match to TRBD2 covers 8 bases. Trimming removed 1 base from V and 4 bases from J; junction bases left unmatched: 3. Germline values: CDR1 SGHTA, CDR2 FQGTGA. This CDR3 has 15 amino acids. The CDR3 spells CASSLRTSGYNEQFF. DNA of the CDR3: TGTGCCAGCAGCTTAAGAACTAGCGGTTACAATGAGCAGTTCTTC.

This chain joins TRBV13 and TRBJ2-5; unclear D gene. Germline lookup yields CDR1 PRHDT and CDR2 FYEKMQ (reference sequence). The CDR3 totals 18 residues. V was pared by 2 bases and J by 1 base, with 20 bases between. CDR3 loop: CASSLSARAEAIQETQYF. CDR3 sequence (DNA): TGTGCCAGCAGCTTATCTGCCCGGGCAGAGGCGATCCAAGAGACCCAGTACTTC.